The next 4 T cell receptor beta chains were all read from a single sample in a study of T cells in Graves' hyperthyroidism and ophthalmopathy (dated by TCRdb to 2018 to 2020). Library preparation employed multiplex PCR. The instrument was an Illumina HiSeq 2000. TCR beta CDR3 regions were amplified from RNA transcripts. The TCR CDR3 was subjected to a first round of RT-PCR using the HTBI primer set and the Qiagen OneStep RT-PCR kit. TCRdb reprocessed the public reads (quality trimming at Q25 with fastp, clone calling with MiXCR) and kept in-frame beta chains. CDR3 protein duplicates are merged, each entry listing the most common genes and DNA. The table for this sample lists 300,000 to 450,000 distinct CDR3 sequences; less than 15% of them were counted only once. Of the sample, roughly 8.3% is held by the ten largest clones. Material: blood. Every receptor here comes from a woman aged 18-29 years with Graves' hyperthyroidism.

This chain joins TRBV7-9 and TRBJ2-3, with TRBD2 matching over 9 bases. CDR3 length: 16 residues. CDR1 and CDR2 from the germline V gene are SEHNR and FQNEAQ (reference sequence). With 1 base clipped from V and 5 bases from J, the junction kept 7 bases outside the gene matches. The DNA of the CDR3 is TGTGCCAGCAGCTTAGGAGGTAGCGGGAGTCAAGATACGCAGTATTTT. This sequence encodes CASSLGGSGSQDTQYF.

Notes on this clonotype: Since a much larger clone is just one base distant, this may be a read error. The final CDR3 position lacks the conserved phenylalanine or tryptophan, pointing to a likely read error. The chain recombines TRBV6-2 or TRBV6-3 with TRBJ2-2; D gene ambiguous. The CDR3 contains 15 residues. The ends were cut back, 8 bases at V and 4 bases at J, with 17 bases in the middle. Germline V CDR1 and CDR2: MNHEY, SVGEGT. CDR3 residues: CASSAPAMATGELFS. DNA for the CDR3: TGTGCCAGCTCCGCACCCGCGATGGCCACCGGGGAGCTGTTTTCT.

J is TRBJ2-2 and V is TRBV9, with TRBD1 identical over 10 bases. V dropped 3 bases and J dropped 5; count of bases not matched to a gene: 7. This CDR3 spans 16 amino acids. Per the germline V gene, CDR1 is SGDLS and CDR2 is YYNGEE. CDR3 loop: CASSGGTGAGTGELFF. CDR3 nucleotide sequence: TGTGCCAGCAGCGGGGGGACAGGGGCCGGAACCGGGGAGCTGTTTTTT.

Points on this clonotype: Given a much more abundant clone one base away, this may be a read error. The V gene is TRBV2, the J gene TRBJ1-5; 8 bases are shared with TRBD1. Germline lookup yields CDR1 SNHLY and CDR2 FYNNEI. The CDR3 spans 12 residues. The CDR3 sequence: CAGSDSGGTRHF. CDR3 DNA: TGTGCCGGCAGTGATTCAGGGGGCACCCGACATTTT.